This T cell receptor (beta chain) was sequenced in a study of molecular identifiers for immune sequencing clone quantification. A single record per CDR3 protein comes from TCRdb applying MiXCR to the PCR reads. The sample records 460,000 or so distinct CDR3 sequences, over 20% being singletons. This clonotype was counted between two and nine times. CDR3 length: 16 amino acids. Between the trimmed V and J ends, which lost 4 bases and 3 bases, there was a span of 19 bases. The germline V gene encodes CDR1 SNHLY and CDR2 FYNNEI. Sample: naive CD8+ T cells from blood, with Jurkat cell RNA spiked in. Subset described: FACS-sorted CD8+CD4-CCR7+CD45RA+ naive T cells. The sequence was collected from a human donor in good health. Some libraries in this study had Jurkat cell RNA spiked in. This chain uses TRBV2 with TRBJ2-7, with a tentative D call TRBD1 (6 bases). In DNA, the CDR3 is TGTGCCAGCAGTGCAGCTCCAACCGACAGGCACTACGAGCAGTACTTC. Protein product: CASSAAPTDRHYEQYF. The whole variable domain, filled in from reference TRBV2 and TRBJ2-7, reads EPEVTQTPSHQVTQMGQEVILRCVPISNHLYFYWYRQILGQKVEFLVSFYNNEISEKSEIFDDQFSVERPDGSNFTLKIRSTKLEDSAMYFCASSAAPTDRHYEQYFGPGTRLTVT.